This T cell receptor (beta chain) was documented in a study of human T cells and chemical hapten exposure. Overall study: Mainly, slight library volume differences in the pool made TCR yields vary.

The table lists this clonotype with a few counts. This sample's time point: healthy volunteer bleed at 6 weeks. Extraction yielded total RNA from whole blood (unfractionated). Per the germline V gene, CDR1 is SGHTA and CDR2 is FQGTGA. The CDR3 has 13 residues. V lost 5 bases, J lost 0 bases, and 7 bases lay in between. Original processing methods: A per-sample median of roughly 91,000 TCRs was observed, with a range of about 20,000 to 700,000. TCRdb fed the RACE reads into MiXCR, producing one record per CDR3 protein. The V and J calls were not made by the authors but by TCRdb's processing. Altogether approximately 59,000 distinct CDR3 sequences are present, about 6% being singletons, with the ten largest covering around 3.6%.

Sequenced sample: whole blood. This sequence joins TRBV7-3 and TRBJ1-1; no clear D gene. This sequence was found in a female donor in good health. Some clones in this sample may be carry-over from other donors' samples. The CDR3 DNA reads as TGTGCCAGCAGCCTACGAATGAACACTGAAGCTTTCTTT. It is translated as CASSLRMNTEAFF.